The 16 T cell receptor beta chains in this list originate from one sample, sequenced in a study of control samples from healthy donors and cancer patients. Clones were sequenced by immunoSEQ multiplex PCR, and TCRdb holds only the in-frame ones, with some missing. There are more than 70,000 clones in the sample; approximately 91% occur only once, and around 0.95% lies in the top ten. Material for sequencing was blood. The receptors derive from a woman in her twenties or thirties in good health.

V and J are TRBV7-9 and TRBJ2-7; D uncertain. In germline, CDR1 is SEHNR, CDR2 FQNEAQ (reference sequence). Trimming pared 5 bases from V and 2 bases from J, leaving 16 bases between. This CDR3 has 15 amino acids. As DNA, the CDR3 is TGTGCCAGCAGCGGCACGGACGGATCAGCCTACGAGCAGTACTTC. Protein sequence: CASSGTDGSAYEQYF.

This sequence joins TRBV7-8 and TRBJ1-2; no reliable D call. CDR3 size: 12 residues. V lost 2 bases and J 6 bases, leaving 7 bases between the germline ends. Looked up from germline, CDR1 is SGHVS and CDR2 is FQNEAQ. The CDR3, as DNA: TGTGCCAGCAGCTTATACATAGATGGCTACACCTTC. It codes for CASSLYIDGYTF.

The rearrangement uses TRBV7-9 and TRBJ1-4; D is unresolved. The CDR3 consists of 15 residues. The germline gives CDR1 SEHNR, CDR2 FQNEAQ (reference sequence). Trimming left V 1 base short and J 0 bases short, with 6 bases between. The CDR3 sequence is CASSLVGATNEKLFF. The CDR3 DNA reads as TGTGCCAGCAGCTTAGTGGGAGCAACTAATGAAAAACTGTTTTTT.

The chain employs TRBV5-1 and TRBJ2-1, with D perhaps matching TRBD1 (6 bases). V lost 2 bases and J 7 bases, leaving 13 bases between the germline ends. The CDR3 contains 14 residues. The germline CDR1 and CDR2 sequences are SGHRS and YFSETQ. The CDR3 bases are TGCGCCAGCAGCTTCCGTACAGGGACAAATGAGCAGTTCTTC. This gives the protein CASSFRTGTNEQFF.

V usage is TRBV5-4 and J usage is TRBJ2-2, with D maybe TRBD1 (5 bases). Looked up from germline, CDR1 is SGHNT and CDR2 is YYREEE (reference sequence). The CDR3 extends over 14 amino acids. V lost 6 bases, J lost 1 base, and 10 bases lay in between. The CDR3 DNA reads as TGTGCCAGCAATGGACAAGGGAACACCGGGGAGCTGTTTTTT. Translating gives CASNGQGNTGELFF.

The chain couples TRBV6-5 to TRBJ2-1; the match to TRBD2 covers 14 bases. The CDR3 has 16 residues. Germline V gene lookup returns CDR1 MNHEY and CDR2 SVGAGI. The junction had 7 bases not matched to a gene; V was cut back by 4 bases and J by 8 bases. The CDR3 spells CASSLTTSGRGHEQFF. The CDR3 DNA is TGTGCCAGCAGTTTAACGACTAGCGGGAGGGGTCATGAGCAGTTCTTC.

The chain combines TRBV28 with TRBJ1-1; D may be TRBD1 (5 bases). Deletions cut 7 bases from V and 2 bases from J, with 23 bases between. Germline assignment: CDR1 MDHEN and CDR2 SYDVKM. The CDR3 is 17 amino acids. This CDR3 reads CASIRYGRGLINTEAFF. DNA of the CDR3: TGTGCCAGCATACGGTATGGCCGGGGACTTATTAACACTGAAGCTTTCTTT.

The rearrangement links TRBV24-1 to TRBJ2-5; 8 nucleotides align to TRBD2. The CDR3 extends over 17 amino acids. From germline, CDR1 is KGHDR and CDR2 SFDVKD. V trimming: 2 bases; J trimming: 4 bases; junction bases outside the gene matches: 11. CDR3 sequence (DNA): TGTGCCACCAGTGATTCCGATATAGCGGGGCGGGGAGAGACCCAGTACTTC. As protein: CATSDSDIAGRGETQYF.

The CDR3 DNA follows: TGTGCCAGCAGTCCCGCGGCGGGTAATTCTGGAAACACCATATATTTT. Translated: CASSPAAGNSGNTIYF. This chain uses TRBV27 with TRBJ1-3, with D uncertain. The germline V and J ends were trimmed by 5 bases and 1 base, with 15 bases remaining between them. The length of the CDR3 is 16 residues. Germline V lookup: CDR1 MNHEY, CDR2 SMNVEV (reference sequence).

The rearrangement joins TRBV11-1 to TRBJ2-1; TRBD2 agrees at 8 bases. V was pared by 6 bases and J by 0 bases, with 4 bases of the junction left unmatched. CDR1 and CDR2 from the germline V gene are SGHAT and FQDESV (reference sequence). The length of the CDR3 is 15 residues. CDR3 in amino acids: CASRPSGSSYNEQFF. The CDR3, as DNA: TGTGCCAGCAGACCGAGCGGGAGCTCCTACAATGAGCAGTTCTTC.

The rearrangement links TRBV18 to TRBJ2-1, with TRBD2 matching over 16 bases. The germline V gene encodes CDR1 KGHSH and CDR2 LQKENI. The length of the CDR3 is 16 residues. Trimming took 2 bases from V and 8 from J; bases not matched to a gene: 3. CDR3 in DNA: TGTGCCAGCTCACCAGGGACTAGCGGGGGGGCAGATGAGCAGTTCTTC. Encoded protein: CASSPGTSGGADEQFF.

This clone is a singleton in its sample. CDR3 nucleotide sequence: TGTGCCAGCAGTTGGGGGGGCGAAATAAGCACTGAAGCTTTCTTT. Translation gives CASSWGGEISTEAFF. The chain has TRBV6-5 and TRBJ1-1, with TRBD1 as a possible D gene (6 bases). Trimming took 4 bases from V and 4 from J, leaving 16 bases between them. Germline V gives CDR1 MNHEY, CDR2 SVGAGI. CDR3 size: 15 residues.

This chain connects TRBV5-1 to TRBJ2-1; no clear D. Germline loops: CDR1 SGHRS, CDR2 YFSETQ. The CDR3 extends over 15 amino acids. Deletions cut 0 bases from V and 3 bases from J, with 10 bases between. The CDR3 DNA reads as TGCGCCAGCAGCTTGGGTCTTGACGGCTACAATGAGCAGTTCTTC. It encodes CASSLGLDGYNEQFF.

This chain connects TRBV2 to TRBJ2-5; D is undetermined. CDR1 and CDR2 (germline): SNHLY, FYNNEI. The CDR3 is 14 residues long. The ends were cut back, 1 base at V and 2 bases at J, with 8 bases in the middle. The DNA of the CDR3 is TGTGCCAGCAGTGAAGGGGCCTTTCAAGAGACCCAGTACTTC. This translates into CASSEGAFQETQYF.

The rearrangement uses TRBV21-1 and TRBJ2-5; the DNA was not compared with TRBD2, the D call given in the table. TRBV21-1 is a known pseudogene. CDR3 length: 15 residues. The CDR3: CASSKGGEEQETQYF. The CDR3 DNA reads TGTGCCAGCAGCAAAGGGGGGGAGGAGCAAGAGACCCAGTACTTC.

The CDR3 spells CASTRQVKGGEQYF. The CDR3 region has the DNA TGTGCCAGCACCCGACAGGTCAAGGGGGGGGAGCAGTACTTC. The rearrangement joins TRBV6-5 to TRBJ2-7; weak D call: TRBD2 (7 bases). Germline V gene lookup returns CDR1 MNHEY and CDR2 SVGAGI. Between the trimmed V and J ends, which lost 7 bases and 7 bases, there was a span of 20 bases. The CDR3 totals 14 residues.